These 26 T cell receptor beta chains were sequenced from one sample in a study of metastatic and nonmetastatic thyroid tumors. TCRdb called clones again from the PCR reads with MiXCR. The data contain about 40,000 clones, approximately 20% of them singletons. None of the patients had undergone any treatment ahead of thyroid surgery. The specimen was tumor tissue. The receptors come from a female donor with papillary thyroid cancer or a benign thyroid nodule (not recorded which). Some clones in this sample may be carry-over from other donors' samples.

This clone has only a few counts. The chain combines TRBV6-1 with TRBJ2-2, with unresolved D. The V end lost 6 bases, the J end lost 5 bases, and 16 bases lay between the germline ends. Germline lookup yields CDR1 MNHNS and CDR2 SASEGT. The CDR3 extends over 15 amino acids. The chain's CDR3 is CASRRGTVGTGELFF. CDR3 bases: TGTGCCAGCAGGAGAGGTACAGTGGGTACCGGGGAGCTGTTTTTT.

This clone has a count of ten or more. V and J are TRBV7-9 and TRBJ2-1, with D perhaps TRBD2 (5 bases). Germline CDR1 SEHNR, CDR2 FQNEAQ (reference sequence). The CDR3 is made up of 13 amino acids. The V and J ends lost 2 bases and 8 bases respectively, with 10 bases between them. The CDR3 protein is CASSLLAKDEQFF. The CDR3 DNA follows: TGTGCCAGCAGCTTACTAGCAAAAGATGAGCAGTTCTTC.

This clone was counted many times. The chain joins TRBV7-2 to TRBJ1-1; a possible D gene is TRBD1 (6 bases). Trimming took off 3 bases at V and 1 base at J, with 12 bases between the two ends. This CDR3 is built from 15 residues. CDR1 SGHTA and CDR2 FQGNSA come from the germline V gene. In DNA form, the CDR3 reads TGTGCCAGCAGCTTGCAGGGGAGGGGGAACACTGAAGCTTTCTTT. Its protein product is CASSLQGRGNTEAFF.

There are a few counts of this clone. With a much larger clone just one base away, this may be a read error. Other nucleotide sequences from this sample produce the same CDR3. The gene calls are TRBV28 and TRBJ2-5; 8 bases match TRBD2. Germline values: CDR1 MDHEN, CDR2 SYDVKM. CDR3 size: 16 residues. V shed 3 bases, J shed 5 bases, and the junction held 11 bases outside the gene matches. This CDR3 reads CASSFGGAGGRETQYF. As DNA, the CDR3 is TGTGCCAGCAGTTTTGGGGGGGCGGGAGGTCGGGAGACCCAGTACTTC.

The V and J genes are TRBV9 and TRBJ2-7, with D possibly matching TRBD2 (5 bases). V was trimmed by 4 bases and J by 3 bases, leaving 17 bases between them. The CDR3 is 15 residues long. In germline, CDR1 is SGDLS, CDR2 YYNGEE. As DNA, the CDR3 is TGTGCCAGCAGCCCTAAAGCTAGCAGCCTCTACGAGCAGTACTTC. This gives the protein CASSPKASSLYEQYF.

This clone was counted a few times. This could be a read error, since a much larger clone is one nucleotide away. The same CDR3 is also encoded by other DNA sequences in this sample. CDR3: CSANGLAGVHEQFF. Written as DNA, the CDR3 is TGTAGTGCTAACGGACTAGCGGGGGTCCATGAGCAGTTCTTC. V is TRBV20-1 and J is TRBJ2-1; 13 bases fit TRBD2. The CDR3 has 14 amino acids. CDR1 and CDR2 from the germline V gene are DFQATT and SNEGSKA (reference sequence).

This clone has ten or more counts. The J gene is TRBJ2-1, the V gene TRBV5-1, with 14 bases matching TRBD2. The CDR3 spans 14 residues. Germline CDR1 and CDR2: SGHRS and YFSETQ. The V gene end was trimmed by 4 bases and the J gene end by 12 bases; junction bases not matched to a gene: 6. The chain's CDR3 is CASSGGTSGRAQFF. CDR3 nucleotides: TGCGCCAGCAGCGGAGGGACTAGCGGGAGAGCGCAGTTCTTC. The full variable domain, in which reference TRBV5-1 and TRBJ2-1 provide the parts outside the CDR3, is KAGVTQTPRYLIKTRGQQVTLSCSPISGHRSVSWYQQTPGQGLQFLFEYFSETQRNKGNFPGRFSGRQFSNSRSEMNVSTLELGDSALYLCASSGGTSGRAQFFGPGTRLTVL.

This clone was recorded many times. This sequence joins TRBV7-9 and TRBJ1-4; D is unresolved. The germline V gene has CDR1 SEHNR and CDR2 FQNEAQ (reference sequence). This CDR3 has 14 residues. V lost 3 bases and J 6 bases, leaving 11 bases between the germline ends. The chain's CDR3 is CASSFSIADEKLFF. In DNA, the CDR3 is TGTGCCAGCAGCTTTAGCATCGCGGATGAAAAACTGTTTTTT.

This clone was observed a handful of times. Compared with germline, one end of the junction differs, possibly owing to a read error. The V and J genes are TRBV6-1 and TRBJ2-7, with TRBD2 matching 11 bases. CDR3 length: 14 residues. Germline V lookup: CDR1 MNHNS, CDR2 SASEGT. CDR3 protein: CASVLAGGLYEQCF. CDR3 nucleotides: TGTGCCAGCGTATTAGCGGGAGGGCTCTACGAGCAGTGCTTC.

The chain is built from TRBV6-2 or TRBV6-3 and TRBJ1-5; TRBD1 might be the D (5 bases). Trimming stripped 2 bases from V and 0 bases from J, with 11 bases between. Germline V gene data show CDR1 as MNHEY and CDR2 as SVGEGT. The CDR3 totals 16 residues. The CDR3 nucleotides are TGTGCCAGCAGTTACCGACAGCCTTATAGCAATCAGCCCCAGCATTTT. It translates to CASSYRQPYSNQPQHF.

This chain connects TRBV28 to TRBJ2-2; weak D call: TRBD1 (6 bases). V was clipped by 9 bases and J by 13 bases, with 21 bases between them. The CDR3 loop spans 13 amino acids. Germline V gene sequence: CDR1 MDHEN, CDR2 SYDVKM. The CDR3 DNA is TGTGCCAGTAATCTCAACAGGGCCGGAGGGCTGTTTTTT. Translated, it gives CASNLNRAGGLFF.

Worth noting for this clone: A much larger clone lies a single base off, so this may be a read error. The chain employs TRBV29-1 and TRBJ2-3, with D possibly TRBD2 on 6 matching bases. This CDR3 region has 13 residues. Trimming removed 3 bases from V and 2 bases from J, with 9 bases in between. Germline V gene sequence: CDR1 SQVTM, CDR2 ANQGSEA. The CDR3 protein is CSVDGGVTDTQYF. The CDR3 DNA sequence: TGCAGCGTTGACGGCGGGGTCACAGATACGCAGTATTTT.

This clone was observed at least ten times. The chain employs TRBV7-9 and TRBJ2-1; no definite D call. Trimming removed 5 bases at V and 8 bases at J, with 13 bases between. In germline, CDR1 is SEHNR, CDR2 FQNEAQ (reference sequence). This CDR3 has 13 amino acids. The CDR3 bases are TGTGCCAGCAGCGACATGGTGGTCTATGAGCAGTTCTTC. Its translation: CASSDMVVYEQFF. Using reference TRBV7-9 and TRBJ2-1 for the parts outside the CDR3, the full variable domain is DTGVSQNPRHKITKRGQNVTFRCDPISEHNRLYWYRQTLGQGPEFLTYFQNEAQLEKSRLLSDRFSAERPKGSFSTLEIQRTEQGDSAMYLCASSDMVVYEQFFGPGTRLTVL.

This clone was found many times. CDR3 amino acids: CASSEDPGGLSNQPQHF. Here the CDR3 DNA reads TGTGCCAGCAGTGAAGATCCCGGGGGGCTAAGCAATCAGCCCCAGCATTTT. The genes are TRBV6-1 and TRBJ1-5, with D tentatively TRBD1 (6 bases). CDR3 length: 17 amino acids. CDR1 and CDR2 (germline): MNHNS, SASEGT. V gave up 1 base and J gave up 1 base, with 14 bases separating them.

In nucleotides, the CDR3 is TGTGCCAGCAGCCAGGTAGTGACTAGGTTACACGAGCAGTACTTC. It specifies CASSQVVTRLHEQYF. The chain links TRBV12-3 or TRBV12-4 to TRBJ2-7; weak D call: TRBD2 (6 bases). The CDR3 is 15 residues long. V was trimmed by 6 bases and J by 5 bases, leaving 20 bases between them.

CDR3 sequence: CASSHHPGGGGNEQFF. CDR3 in DNA: TGTGCCAGCAGTCACCACCCCGGCGGTGGCGGGAATGAGCAGTTCTTC. This chain uses TRBV7-6 with TRBJ2-1; TRBD2 is a possible D gene (5 bases). Trimming shortened V by 6 bases and J by 7 bases, and 22 bases separated the two germline ends. This CDR3 region has 16 residues. CDR1 and CDR2 from the germline V gene are SGHVS and FNYEAQ.

The rearrangement uses TRBV6-2 or TRBV6-3 and TRBJ2-1; D is unresolved. Germline V lookup: CDR1 MNHEY, CDR2 SVGEGT. The germline V and J ends were trimmed by 6 bases and 2 bases, with 11 bases remaining between them. This CDR3 region has 14 residues. CDR3 sequence: CASSPTGAYNEQFF. The DNA of the CDR3 is TGTGCCAGCAGCCCTACGGGTGCCTACAATGAGCAGTTCTTC.

The chain is built from TRBV6-1 and TRBJ1-1, with D unclear. Germline assignment: CDR1 MNHNS and CDR2 SASEGT. The V end was cut by 6 bases, the J end by 5 bases, with 13 bases between. The CDR3 is made up of 13 amino acids. The CDR3 is CASSASYGTEAFF. The CDR3 coding sequence is TGTGCCAGCAGCGCTAGTTACGGGACTGAAGCTTTCTTT.

This clone was seen ten or more times. The sample contains more than one DNA sequence encoding this CDR3. The chain employs TRBV7-6 and TRBJ2-5; D uncertain. CDR1 and CDR2 from the germline V gene are SGHVS and FNYEAQ. The CDR3 has 15 residues. The V end was cut by 2 bases, the J end by 3 bases, with 13 bases between. The CDR3 DNA reads as TGTGCCAGCAGCTTATTTGCGACGCCCGAAGAGACCCAGTACTTC. It translates to CASSLFATPEETQYF.

This clone was observed at least ten times. This chain connects TRBV4-3 to TRBJ1-3; TRBD1 matches 7 bases. V shed 4 bases and J 5 bases; nucleotides not matched to a gene: 14. Germline V gives CDR1 LGHNA, CDR2 YSLEER. The CDR3 is 17 amino acids. The CDR3 DNA follows: TGCGCCAGCAGCCCAGCATCGGTAGGGACAGTTAGAAACACCATATATTTT. Translation: CASSPASVGTVRNTIYF.

This clone occurred a few times. The V gene is TRBV2, the J gene TRBJ2-5; unclear D gene. Germline CDR1 and CDR2: SNHLY and FYNNEI. CDR3 length: 13 residues. V was clipped by 2 bases and J by 1 base, with 5 bases between them. The DNA of the CDR3 is TGTGCCAGCAGTGAACAGCTCCAAGAGACCCAGTACTTC. Translation: CASSEQLQETQYF.

This clone was recorded many times. At the DNA level, this CDR3 is encoded by other sequences in the same sample as well. The J gene is TRBJ2-5, the V gene TRBV5-1; 7 positions agree with TRBD2. Germline V gives CDR1 SGHRS, CDR2 YFSETQ. Unmatched junction bases numbered 9, after V lost 5 bases and J lost 5 bases. The CDR3 runs 14 residues. For the CDR3, the DNA is TGCGCCAGCAGGGGACTAACTCGCCGGGAGACCCAGTACTTC. Translated: CASRGLTRRETQYF.

This clone was found many times. The rearrangement uses TRBV2 and TRBJ2-5, with 7 bases identical to TRBD1. The CDR3 has 15 amino acids. CDR1 is SNHLY and CDR2 is FYNNEI in the germline V gene. V gave up 7 bases and J gave up 2 bases; unmatched junction bases: 10. Here the CDR3 reads CASKHSGQVQETQYF. In DNA, the CDR3 is TGTGCCAGCAAACACTCCGGACAGGTACAAGAGACCCAGTACTTC.

This clone occurred many times. J is TRBJ2-4 and V is TRBV7-2, with D perhaps TRBD2 (5 bases). Germline CDR1 SGHTA, CDR2 FQGNSA. The CDR3 is 15 residues long. V gave up 0 bases and J gave up 3 bases, with 9 bases separating them. For the CDR3, the DNA is TGTGCCAGCAGCTTAGCGCGGGCCAGCAAAAACATTCAGTACTTC. This gives the protein CASSLARASKNIQYF.

The chain uses TRBV20-1 and TRBJ2-7; 7 bases are shared with TRBD1. CDR3 length: 14 amino acids. Germline CDR1 DFQATT, CDR2 SNEGSKA (reference sequence). Losses at the gene ends were 6 bases for V and 0 bases for J; bases not matched to a gene: 8. The CDR3 sequence: CSAQRPGGSYEQYF. The CDR3 coding sequence is TGCAGTGCCCAGAGGCCAGGGGGCTCCTACGAGCAGTACTTC.

The table lists this clone with many counts. The same CDR3 arises from other DNA sequences in this sample as well. V usage is TRBV5-1 and J usage is TRBJ2-3, with D unresolved. Trimming shortened V by 2 bases and J by 4 bases, and 5 bases separated the two germline ends. The CDR3 spans 12 residues. CDR1 SGHRS and CDR2 YFSETQ come from the germline V gene. The DNA of the CDR3 is TGCGCCAGCAGCTTCAGTTCAGATACGCAGTATTTT. This codes for CASSFSSDTQYF. The variable domain in full, completed from reference TRBV5-1 and TRBJ2-3, reads KAGVTQTPRYLIKTRGQQVTLSCSPISGHRSVSWYQQTPGQGLQFLFEYFSETQRNKGNFPGRFSGRQFSNSRSEMNVSTLELGDSALYLCASSFSSDTQYFGPGTRLTVL.